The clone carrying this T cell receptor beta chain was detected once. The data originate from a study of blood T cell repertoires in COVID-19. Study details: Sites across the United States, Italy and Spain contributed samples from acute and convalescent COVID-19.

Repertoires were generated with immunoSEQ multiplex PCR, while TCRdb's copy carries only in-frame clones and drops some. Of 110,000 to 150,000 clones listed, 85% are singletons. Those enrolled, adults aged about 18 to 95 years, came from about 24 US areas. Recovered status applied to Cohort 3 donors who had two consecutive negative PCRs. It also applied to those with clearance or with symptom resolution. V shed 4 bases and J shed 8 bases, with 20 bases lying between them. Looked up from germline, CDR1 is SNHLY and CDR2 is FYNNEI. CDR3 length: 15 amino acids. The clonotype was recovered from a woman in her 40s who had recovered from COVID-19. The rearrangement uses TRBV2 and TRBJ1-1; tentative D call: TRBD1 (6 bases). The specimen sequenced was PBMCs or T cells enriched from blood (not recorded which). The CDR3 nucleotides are TGTGCCAGCAGTGTGGAAGTGTCGGGGGGCGCGGAAGCTTTCTTT. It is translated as CASSVEVSGGAEAFF.